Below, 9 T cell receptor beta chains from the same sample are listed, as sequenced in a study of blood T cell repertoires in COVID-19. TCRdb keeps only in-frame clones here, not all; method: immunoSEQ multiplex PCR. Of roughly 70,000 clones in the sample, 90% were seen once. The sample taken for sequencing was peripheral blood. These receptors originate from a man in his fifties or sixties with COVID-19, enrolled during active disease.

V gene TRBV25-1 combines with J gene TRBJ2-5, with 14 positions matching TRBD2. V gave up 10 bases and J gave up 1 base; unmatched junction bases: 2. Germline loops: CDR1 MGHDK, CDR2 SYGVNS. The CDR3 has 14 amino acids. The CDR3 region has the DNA TGTGCCACCGGACTAGCGGGAGGCCAAGAGACCCAGTACTTC. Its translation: CATGLAGGQETQYF.

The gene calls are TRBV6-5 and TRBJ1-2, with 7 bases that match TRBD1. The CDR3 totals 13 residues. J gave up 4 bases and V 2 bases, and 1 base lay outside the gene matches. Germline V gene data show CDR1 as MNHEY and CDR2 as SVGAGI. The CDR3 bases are TGTGCCAGCAGTTACAGGGGGCTCTATGGCTACACCTTC. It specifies CASSYRGLYGYTF.

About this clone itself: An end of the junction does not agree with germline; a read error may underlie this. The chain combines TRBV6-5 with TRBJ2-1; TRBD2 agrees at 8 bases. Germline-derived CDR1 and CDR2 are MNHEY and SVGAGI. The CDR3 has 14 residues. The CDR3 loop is CATDLSGSHNGQFF. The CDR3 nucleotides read TGTGCCACCGACCTGAGCGGGAGCCACAATGGGCAGTTCTTC.

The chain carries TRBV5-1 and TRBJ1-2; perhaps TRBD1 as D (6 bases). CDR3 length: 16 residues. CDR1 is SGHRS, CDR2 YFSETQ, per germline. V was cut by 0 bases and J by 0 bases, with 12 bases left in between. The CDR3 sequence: CASSLVSGASNYGYTF. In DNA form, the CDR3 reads TGCGCCAGCAGCTTGGTCTCAGGGGCTTCTAACTATGGCTACACCTTC.

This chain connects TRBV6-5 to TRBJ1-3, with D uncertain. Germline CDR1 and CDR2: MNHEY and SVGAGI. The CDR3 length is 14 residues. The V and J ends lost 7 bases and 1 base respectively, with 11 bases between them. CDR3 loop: CASKQVVSGNTIYF. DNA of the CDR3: TGTGCCAGCAAACAAGTGGTATCTGGAAACACCATATATTTT.

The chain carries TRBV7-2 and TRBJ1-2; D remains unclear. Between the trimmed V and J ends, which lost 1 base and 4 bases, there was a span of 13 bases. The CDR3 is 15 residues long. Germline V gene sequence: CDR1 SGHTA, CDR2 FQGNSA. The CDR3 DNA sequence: TGTGCCAGCAGCTTAGATGGAGCGAGCCCCTATGGCTACACCTTC. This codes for CASSLDGASPYGYTF.

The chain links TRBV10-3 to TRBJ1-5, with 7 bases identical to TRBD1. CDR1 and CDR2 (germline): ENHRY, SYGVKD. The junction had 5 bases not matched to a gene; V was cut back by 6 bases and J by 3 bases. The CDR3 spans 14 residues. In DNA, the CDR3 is TGTGCCATCAGGAGGACAGGACACAATCAGCCCCAGCATTTT. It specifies CAIRRTGHNQPQHF.

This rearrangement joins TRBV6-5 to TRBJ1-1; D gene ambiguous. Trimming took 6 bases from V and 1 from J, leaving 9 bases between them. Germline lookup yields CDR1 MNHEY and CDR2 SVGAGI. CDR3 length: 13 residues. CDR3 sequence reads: CASRVRQNTEAFF. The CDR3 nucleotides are TGTGCCAGCAGGGTAAGACAGAACACTGAAGCTTTCTTT.

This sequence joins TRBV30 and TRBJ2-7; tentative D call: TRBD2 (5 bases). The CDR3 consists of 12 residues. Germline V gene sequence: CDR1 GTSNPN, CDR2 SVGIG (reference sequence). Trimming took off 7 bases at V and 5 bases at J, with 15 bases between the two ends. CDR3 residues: CALGSGWDEQYF. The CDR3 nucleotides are TGTGCCTTGGGTTCGGGATGGGACGAGCAGTACTTC.